This record covers a single TCR beta chain. The data originate from a study of CD8 T cells in Susac syndrome. TCR beta from blood CD8+ and CD4+ T cells was sequenced. Random hexamers were used to reverse transcribe roughly 0.5 to 1 ug of RNA. Across 54 Vbeta and 13 Jbeta, TCR beta CDR3 was amplified with immunoSEQ multiplex PCR. TCRdb recomputed calls from the immunoSEQ multiplex PCR reads with MiXCR, one row per CDR3 protein. The data hold some 100,000 distinct CDR3 sequences, with about 96% observed a single time. The V gene end was trimmed by 2 bases and the J gene end by 7 bases; junction bases not matched to a gene: 10. CDR3 length: 14 residues. Germline-derived CDR1 and CDR2 are SQVTM and ANQGSEA.

This chain connects TRBV29-1 to TRBJ2-7; TRBD2 matches 8 bases. The sequencing input was CD4+ T cells from PBMCs. This TCR came from a human donor in good health. CDR3 region: CSVEQLAGQGEQYF. CDR3 nucleotides: TGCAGCGTTGAACAGCTAGCGGGTCAAGGGGAGCAGTACTTC.